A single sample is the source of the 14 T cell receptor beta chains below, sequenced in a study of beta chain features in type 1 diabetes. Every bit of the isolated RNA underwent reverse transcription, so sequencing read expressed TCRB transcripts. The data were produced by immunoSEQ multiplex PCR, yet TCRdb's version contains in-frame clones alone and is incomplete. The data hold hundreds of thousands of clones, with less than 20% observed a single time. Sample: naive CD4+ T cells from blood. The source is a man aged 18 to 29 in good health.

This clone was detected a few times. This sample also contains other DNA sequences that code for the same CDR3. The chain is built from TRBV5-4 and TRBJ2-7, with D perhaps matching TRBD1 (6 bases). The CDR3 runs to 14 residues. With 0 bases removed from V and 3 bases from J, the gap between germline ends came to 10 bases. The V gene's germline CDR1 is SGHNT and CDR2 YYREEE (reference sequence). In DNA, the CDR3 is TGTGCCAGCAGCTTGGCCTCAGGGGACTACGAGCAGTACTTC. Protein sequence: CASSLASGDYEQYF.

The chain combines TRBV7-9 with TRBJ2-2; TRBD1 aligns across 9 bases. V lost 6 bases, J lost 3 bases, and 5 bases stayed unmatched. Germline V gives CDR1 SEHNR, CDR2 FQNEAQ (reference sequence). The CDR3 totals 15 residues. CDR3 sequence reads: CASRKQGADTGELFF. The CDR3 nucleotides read TGTGCCAGCAGGAAACAGGGGGCAGACACCGGGGAGCTGTTTTTT.

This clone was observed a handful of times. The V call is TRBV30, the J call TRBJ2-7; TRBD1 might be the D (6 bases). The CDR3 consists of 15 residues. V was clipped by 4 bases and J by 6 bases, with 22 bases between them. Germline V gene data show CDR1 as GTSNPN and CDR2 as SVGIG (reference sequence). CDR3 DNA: TGTGCCTGGATCCCCTGGTTAAAGGGGGTTCCCGAGCAGTACTTC. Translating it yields CAWIPWLKGVPEQYF.

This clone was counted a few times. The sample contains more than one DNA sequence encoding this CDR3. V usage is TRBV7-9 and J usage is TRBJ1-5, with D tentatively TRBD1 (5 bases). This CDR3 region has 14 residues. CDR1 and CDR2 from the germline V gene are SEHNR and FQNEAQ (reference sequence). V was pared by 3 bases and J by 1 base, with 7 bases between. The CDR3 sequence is CASSLGPSNQPQHF. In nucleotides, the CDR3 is TGTGCCAGCAGCTTGGGGCCGAGCAATCAGCCCCAGCATTTT.

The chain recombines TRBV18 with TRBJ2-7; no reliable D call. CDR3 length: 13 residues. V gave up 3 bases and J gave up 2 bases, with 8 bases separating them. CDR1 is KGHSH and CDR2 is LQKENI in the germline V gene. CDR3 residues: CASSPTPAYEQYF. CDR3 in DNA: TGTGCCAGCTCACCGACCCCAGCCTACGAGCAGTACTTC.

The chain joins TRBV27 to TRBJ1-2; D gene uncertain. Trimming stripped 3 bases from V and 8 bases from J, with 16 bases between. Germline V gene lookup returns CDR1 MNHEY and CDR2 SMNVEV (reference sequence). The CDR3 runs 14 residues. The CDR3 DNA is TGTGCCAGCAGTTTCCGGGGATACCTCAAAGGCTACACCTTC. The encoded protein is CASSFRGYLKGYTF.

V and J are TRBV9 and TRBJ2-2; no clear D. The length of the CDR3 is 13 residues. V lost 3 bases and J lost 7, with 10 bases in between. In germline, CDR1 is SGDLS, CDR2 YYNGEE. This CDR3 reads CASSGPTVGELFF. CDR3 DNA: TGTGCCAGCAGCGGCCCAACGGTCGGGGAGCTGTTTTTT.

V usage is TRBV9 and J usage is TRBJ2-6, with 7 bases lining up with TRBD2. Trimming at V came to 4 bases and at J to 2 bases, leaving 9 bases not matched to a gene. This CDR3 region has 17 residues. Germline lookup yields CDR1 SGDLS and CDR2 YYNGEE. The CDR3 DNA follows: TGTGCCAGCAGCTTGGAGCGGGGAACCACTGGGGCCAACGTCCTGACTTTC. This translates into CASSLERGTTGANVLTF.

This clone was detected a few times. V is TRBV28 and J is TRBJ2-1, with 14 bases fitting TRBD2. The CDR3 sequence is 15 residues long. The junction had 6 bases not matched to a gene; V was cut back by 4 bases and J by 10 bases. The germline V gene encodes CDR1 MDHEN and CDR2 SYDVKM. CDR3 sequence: CASSSRTSGRLEQFF. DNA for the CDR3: TGTGCCAGCAGTTCCCGGACTAGCGGGAGGTTGGAGCAGTTCTTC.

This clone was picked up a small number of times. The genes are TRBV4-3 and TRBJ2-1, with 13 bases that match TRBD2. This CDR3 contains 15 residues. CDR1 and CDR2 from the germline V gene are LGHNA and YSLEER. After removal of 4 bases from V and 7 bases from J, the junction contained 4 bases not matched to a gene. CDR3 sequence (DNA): TGCGCCAGCAGCCGGTCGGGACTAGCGGGGAATGAGCAGTTCTTC. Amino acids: CASSRSGLAGNEQFF.

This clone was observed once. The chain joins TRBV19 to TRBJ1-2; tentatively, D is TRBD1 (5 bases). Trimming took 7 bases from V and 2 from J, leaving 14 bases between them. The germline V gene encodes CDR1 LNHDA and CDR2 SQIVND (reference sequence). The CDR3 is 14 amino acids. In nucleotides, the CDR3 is TGTGCCAGTAAAAAGGGGTCCGAAAACTATGGCTACACCTTC. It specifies CASKKGSENYGYTF.

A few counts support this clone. CDR3 in amino acids: CASRGGETQYF. The CDR3 region has the DNA TGTGCCAGCAGGGGGGGAGAGACCCAGTACTTC. The J gene is TRBJ2-5, the V gene TRBV27, with D perhaps TRBD2 (6 bases). The germline V gene has CDR1 MNHEY and CDR2 SMNVEV (reference sequence). CDR3 length equals 11 residues. The V and J ends lost 6 bases and 4 bases respectively, with 6 bases between them.

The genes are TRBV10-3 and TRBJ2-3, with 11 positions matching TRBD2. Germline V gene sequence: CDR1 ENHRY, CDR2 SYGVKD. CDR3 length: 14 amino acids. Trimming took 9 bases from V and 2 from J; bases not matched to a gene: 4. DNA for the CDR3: TGTGCCATTTTAGCGGGGGGGACCACAGATACGCAGTATTTT. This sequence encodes CAILAGGTTDTQYF.

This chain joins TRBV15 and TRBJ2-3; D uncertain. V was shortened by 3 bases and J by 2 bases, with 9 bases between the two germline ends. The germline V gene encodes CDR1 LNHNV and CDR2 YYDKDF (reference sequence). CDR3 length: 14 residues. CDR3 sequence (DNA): TGTGCCACCAGCAGTTGGTGGACCACAGATACGCAGTATTTT. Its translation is CATSSWWTTDTQYF.